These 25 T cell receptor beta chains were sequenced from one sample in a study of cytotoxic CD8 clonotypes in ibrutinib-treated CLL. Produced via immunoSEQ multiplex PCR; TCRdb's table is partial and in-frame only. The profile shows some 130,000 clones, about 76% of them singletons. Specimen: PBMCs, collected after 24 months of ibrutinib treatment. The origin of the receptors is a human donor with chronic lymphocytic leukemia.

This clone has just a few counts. As DNA, the CDR3 is TGTGCCAGCAGCAGCGCAGATACGCAGTATTTT. It is translated as CASSSADTQYF. The V call is TRBV11-2, the J call TRBJ2-3; no firm D call. CDR1 SGHAT and CDR2 FQNNGV come from the germline V gene. This CDR3 spans 11 amino acids. Trimming left V 5 bases short and J 4 bases short, with 4 bases between.

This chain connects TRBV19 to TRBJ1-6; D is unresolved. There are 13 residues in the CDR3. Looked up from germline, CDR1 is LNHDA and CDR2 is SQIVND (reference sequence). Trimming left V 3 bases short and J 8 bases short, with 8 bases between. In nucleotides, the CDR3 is TGTGCCAGTAGTATTCAGGTTGATTCACCCCTCCACTTT. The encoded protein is CASSIQVDSPLHF.

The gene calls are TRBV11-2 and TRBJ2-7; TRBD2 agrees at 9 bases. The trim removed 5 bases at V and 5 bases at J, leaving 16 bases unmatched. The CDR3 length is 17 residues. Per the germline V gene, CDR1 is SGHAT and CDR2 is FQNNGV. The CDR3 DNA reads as TGTGCCAGCAGCCCCTCTCGACTCCTAGCGGGGTTCGACGAGCAGTACTTC. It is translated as CASSPSRLLAGFDEQYF.

Here the CDR3 reads CASSPGTSAQGEQYF. CDR3 nucleotide sequence: TGTGCCAGCAGCCCTGGGACTAGCGCACAGGGGGAGCAGTACTTC. The chain employs TRBV7-3 and TRBJ2-7; 10 positions agree with TRBD2. CDR1 is SGHTA, CDR2 FQGTGA, per germline. CDR3 size: 15 residues. Unmatched junction bases numbered 11, after V lost 5 bases and J lost 7 bases.

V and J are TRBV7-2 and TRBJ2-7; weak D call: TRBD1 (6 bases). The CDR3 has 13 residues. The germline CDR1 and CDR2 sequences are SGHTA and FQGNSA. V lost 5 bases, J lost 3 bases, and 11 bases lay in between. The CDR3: CASSPQQGYEQYF. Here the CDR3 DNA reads TGTGCCAGCAGCCCACAACAGGGCTACGAGCAGTACTTC.

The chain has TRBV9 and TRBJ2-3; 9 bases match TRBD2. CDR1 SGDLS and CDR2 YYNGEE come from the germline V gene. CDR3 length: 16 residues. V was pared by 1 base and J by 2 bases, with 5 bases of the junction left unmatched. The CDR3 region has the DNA TGTGCCAGCAGCGTACCCAGCGGGGGGTTCACAGATACGCAGTATTTT. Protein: CASSVPSGGFTDTQYF.

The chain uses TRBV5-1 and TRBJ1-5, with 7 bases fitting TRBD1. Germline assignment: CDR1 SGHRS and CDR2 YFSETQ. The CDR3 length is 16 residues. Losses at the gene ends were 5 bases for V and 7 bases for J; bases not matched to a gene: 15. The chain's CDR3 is CASRLDDRAIGQPQHF. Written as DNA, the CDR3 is TGCGCCAGCAGGCTCGACGACAGGGCCATAGGGCAGCCCCAGCATTTT.

The CDR3 spells CASSRDWAYEQYF. The DNA for the CDR3 is TGTGCCAGCTCCCGGGACTGGGCCTACGAGCAGTACTTC. This chain connects TRBV19 to TRBJ2-7, with D possibly matching TRBD2 (6 bases). The CDR3 has 13 amino acids. V lost 9 bases and J 2 bases, leaving 14 bases between the germline ends. Germline V gene data show CDR1 as LNHDA and CDR2 as SQIVND (reference sequence).

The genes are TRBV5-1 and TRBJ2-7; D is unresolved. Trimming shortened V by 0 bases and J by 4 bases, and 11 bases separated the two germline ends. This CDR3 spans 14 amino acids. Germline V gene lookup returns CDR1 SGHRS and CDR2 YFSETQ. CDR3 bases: TGCGCCAGCAGCTTGGAGTCCGAGCTATACGAGCAGTACTTC. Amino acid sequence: CASSLESELYEQYF.

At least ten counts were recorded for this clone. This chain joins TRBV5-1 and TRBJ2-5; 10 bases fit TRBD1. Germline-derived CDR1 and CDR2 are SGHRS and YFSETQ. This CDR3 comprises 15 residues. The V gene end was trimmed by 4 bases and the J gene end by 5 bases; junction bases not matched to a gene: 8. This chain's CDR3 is CASSPGTGEGETQYF. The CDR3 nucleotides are TGCGCCAGCAGCCCCGGGACAGGGGAAGGCGAGACCCAGTACTTC.

CDR3 bases: TGTGCCAGCAGCCACCCGGGACAGGGCTACGAGCAGTACTTC. Its translation is CASSHPGQGYEQYF. The chain carries TRBV6-5 and TRBJ2-7, with 9 bases fitting TRBD1. Trimming removed 6 bases from V and 3 bases from J; junction bases left unmatched: 6. The CDR3 sequence is 14 residues long. Germline assignment: CDR1 MNHEY and CDR2 SVGAGI.

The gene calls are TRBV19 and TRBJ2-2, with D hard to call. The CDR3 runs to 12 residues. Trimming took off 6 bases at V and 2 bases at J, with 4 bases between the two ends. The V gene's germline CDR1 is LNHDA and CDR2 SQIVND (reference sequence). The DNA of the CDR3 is TGTGCCAGTAGGGGTAACACCGGGGAGCTGTTTTTT. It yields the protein CASRGNTGELFF.

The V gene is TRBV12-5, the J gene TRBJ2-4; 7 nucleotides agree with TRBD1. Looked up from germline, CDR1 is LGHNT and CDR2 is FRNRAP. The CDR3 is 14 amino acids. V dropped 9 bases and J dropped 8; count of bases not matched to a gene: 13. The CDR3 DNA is TGTGCTAGCGCCCGGGACAGCACTGCGGACATTCAGTACTTC. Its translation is CASARDSTADIQYF.

The CDR3 DNA is TGTGCCAGCATCGGAGATTCCCAGGGAAGGGGTGGCTACACCTTC. This translates into CASIGDSQGRGGYTF. The chain recombines TRBV2 with TRBJ1-2; TRBD1 is a possible D gene (5 bases). CDR3 length: 15 residues. Trimming left V 7 bases short and J 7 bases short, with 22 bases between. In germline, CDR1 is SNHLY, CDR2 FYNNEI. The complete variable domain, with remaining parts taken from reference TRBV2 and TRBJ1-2, reads EPEVTQTPSHQVTQMGQEVILRCVPISNHLYFYWYRQILGQKVEFLVSFYNNEISEKSEIFDDQFSVERPDGSNFTLKIRSTKLEDSAMYFCASIGDSQGRGGYTFGSGTRLTVV.

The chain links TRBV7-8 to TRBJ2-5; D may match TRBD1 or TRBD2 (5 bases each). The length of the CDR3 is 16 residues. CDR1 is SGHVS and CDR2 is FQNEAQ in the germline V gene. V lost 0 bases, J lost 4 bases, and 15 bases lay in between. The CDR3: CASSLAYGTRGETQYF. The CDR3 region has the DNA TGTGCCAGCAGCTTAGCCTACGGGACCCGGGGAGAGACCCAGTACTTC.

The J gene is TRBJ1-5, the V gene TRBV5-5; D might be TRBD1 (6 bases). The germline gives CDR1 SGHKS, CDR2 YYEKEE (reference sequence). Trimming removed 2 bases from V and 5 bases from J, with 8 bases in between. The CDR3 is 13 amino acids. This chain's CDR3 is CASSFGQHQPQHF. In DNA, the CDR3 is TGTGCCAGCAGCTTCGGACAGCATCAGCCCCAGCATTTT.

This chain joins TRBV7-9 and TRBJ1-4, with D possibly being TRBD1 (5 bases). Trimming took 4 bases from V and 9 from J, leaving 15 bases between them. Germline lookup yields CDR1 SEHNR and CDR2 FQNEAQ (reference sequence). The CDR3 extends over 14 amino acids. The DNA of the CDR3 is TGTGCCAGCAGCTCGGGACGCCGAGAGAAAAAACTGTTTTTT. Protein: CASSSGRREKKLFF.

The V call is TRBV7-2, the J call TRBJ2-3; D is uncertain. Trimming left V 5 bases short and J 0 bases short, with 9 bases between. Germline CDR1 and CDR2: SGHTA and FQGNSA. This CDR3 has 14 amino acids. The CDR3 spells CASSPGLSTDTQYF. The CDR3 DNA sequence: TGTGCCAGCAGCCCCGGGCTTAGCACAGATACGCAGTATTTT.

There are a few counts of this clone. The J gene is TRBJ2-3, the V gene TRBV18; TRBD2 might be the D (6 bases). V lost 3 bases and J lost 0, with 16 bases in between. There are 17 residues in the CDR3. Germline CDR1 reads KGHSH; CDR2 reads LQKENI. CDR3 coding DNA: TGTGCCAGCTCACCCCCCCGGGGGTCAGGCAGCACAGATACGCAGTATTTT. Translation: CASSPPRGSGSTDTQYF.

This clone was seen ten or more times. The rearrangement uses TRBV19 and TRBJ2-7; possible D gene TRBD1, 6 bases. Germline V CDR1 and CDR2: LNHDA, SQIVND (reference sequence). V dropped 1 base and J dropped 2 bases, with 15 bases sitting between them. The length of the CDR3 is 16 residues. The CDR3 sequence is CASSIADSRPAYEQYF. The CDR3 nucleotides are TGTGCCAGTAGTATAGCGGACAGCCGACCAGCCTACGAGCAGTACTTC.

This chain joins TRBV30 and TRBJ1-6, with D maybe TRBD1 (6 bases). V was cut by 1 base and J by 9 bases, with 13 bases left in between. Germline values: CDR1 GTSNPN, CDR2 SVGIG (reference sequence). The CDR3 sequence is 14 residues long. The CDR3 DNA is TGTGCCTGGAGTGCGGGGGCAGGGGTTTCACCCCTCCACTTT. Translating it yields CAWSAGAGVSPLHF.

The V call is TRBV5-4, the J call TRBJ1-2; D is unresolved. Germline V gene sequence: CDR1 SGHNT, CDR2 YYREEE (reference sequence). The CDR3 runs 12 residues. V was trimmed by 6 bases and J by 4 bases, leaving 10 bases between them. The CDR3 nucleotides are TGTGCCAGCACCCTCCCTCCCTATGGCTACACCTTC. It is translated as CASTLPPYGYTF.

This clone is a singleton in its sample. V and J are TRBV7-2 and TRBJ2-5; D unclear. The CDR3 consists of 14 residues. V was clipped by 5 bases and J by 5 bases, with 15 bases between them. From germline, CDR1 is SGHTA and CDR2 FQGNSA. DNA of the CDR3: TGTGCCAGCAGCCCCGGGTCCGACCGGGAGACCCAGTACTTC. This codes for CASSPGSDRETQYF. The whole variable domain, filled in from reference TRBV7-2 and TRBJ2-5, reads GAGVSQSPSNKVTEKGKDVELRCDPISGHTALYWYRQSLGQGLEFLIYFQGNSAPDKSGLPSDRFSAERTGGSVSTLTIQRTQQEDSAVYLCASSPGSDRETQYFGPGTRLLVL.

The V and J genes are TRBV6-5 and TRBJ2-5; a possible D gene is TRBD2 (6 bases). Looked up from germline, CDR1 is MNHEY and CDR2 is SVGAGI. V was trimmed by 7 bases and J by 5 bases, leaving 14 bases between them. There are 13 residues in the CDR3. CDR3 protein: CASTPEGSETQYF. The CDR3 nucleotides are TGTGCCAGCACCCCGGAGGGGTCCGAGACCCAGTACTTC.

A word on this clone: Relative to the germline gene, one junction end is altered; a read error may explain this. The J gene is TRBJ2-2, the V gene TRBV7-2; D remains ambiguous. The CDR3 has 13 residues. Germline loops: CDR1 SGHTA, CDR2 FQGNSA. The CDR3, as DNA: TGTGCCAGCAGGTTAGGGTGGGCCGGGGAGCTGTTTTTT. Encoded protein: CASRLGWAGELFF.